This T cell receptor beta chain originates from a study of blood T cell repertoires in COVID-19. Clones were sequenced by immunoSEQ multiplex PCR, and TCRdb holds only the in-frame ones, with some missing. This sample has roughly 190,000 clones, with 88% found just once. The receptor's source is a human donor in a cohort sampled during active COVID-19. Sequencing input: peripheral blood.

Here the CDR3 DNA reads TGTGCCAGTAGTATGGGCAGGGGGGACGAGCAGTACTTC. Its protein is CASSMGRGDEQYF. The chain links TRBV19 to TRBJ2-7; a weak D match, TRBD1 (7 bases). Germline V gene lookup returns CDR1 LNHDA and CDR2 SQIVND (reference sequence). The V end was cut by 3 bases, the J end by 5 bases, with 11 bases between. This CDR3 spans 13 amino acids.